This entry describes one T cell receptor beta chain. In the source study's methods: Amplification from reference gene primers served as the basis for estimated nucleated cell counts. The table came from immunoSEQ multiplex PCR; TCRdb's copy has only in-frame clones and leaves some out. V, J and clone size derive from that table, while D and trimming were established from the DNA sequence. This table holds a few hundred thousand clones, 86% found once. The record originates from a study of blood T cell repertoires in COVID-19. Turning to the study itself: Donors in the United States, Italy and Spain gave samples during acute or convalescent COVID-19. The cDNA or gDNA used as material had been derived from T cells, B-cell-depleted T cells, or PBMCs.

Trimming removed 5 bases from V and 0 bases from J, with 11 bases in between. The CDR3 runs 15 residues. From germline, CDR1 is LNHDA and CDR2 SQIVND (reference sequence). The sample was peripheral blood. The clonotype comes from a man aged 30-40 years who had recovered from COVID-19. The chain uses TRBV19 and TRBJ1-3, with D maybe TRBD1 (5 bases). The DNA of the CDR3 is TGTGCCAGTAGTGACGCGGGACTCTCTGGAAACACCATATATTTT. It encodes CASSDAGLSGNTIYF. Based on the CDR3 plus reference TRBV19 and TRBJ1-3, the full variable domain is DGGITQSPKYLFRKEGQNVTLSCEQNLNHDAMYWYRQDPGQGLRLIYYSQIVNDFQKGDIAEGYSVSREKKESFPLTVTSAQKNPTAFYLCASSDAGLSGNTIYFGEGSWLTVV.